A single T cell receptor beta chain is shown here with its context. Its antigen remains unidentified. The V gene end was trimmed by 1 base and the J gene end by 0 bases; junction bases not matched to a gene: 3. CDR3 length: 18 residues. From germline, CDR1 is SGHTA and CDR2 FQGNSA. Clones were sequenced by immunoSEQ multiplex PCR, and TCRdb holds only the in-frame ones, with some missing. Altogether 7,500 to 8,000 clones are present, roughly 75% being singletons, with the ten largest covering approximately 9%. This record comes from a study of brain T cells in children with intractable seizures. General study points: Only CDR3 sequence similarity suggested viral specificity, without known HCMV serostatus.

Surgery cases with the highest brain T cell transcript signatures were chosen for sequencing. The material was resected brain tissue, obtained at surgery. The chain joins TRBV7-2 to TRBJ2-1; TRBD2 agrees at 13 bases. The TCR originated in a boy under two years old with tuberous sclerosis and intractable seizures. CDR3 sequence (DNA): TGTGCCAGCAGCTTAGGGACTAGCGGGGGCCTCTCCTACAATGAGCAGTTCTTC. It translates to CASSLGTSGGLSYNEQFF. The full variable domain, in which reference TRBV7-2 and TRBJ2-1 provide the parts outside the CDR3, is GAGVSQSPSNKVTEKGKDVELRCDPISGHTALYWYRQSLGQGLEFLIYFQGNSAPDKSGLPSDRFSAERTGGSVSTLTIQRTQQEDSAVYLCASSLGTSGGLSYNEQFFGPGTRLTVL.